This T cell receptor (beta chain) was sequenced for a study of Graves' ophthalmopathy and Graves' hyperthyroidism. Study-wide background: Cases classed as stable hyperthyroidism had no ophthalmopathy within 18 months of follow-up. Study-level findings and limits: Most thyroid-expanded clonotypes exceeding 0.001 frequency were also found in blood. Separation of ophthalmopathy from stable hyperthyroidism was achieved by a 13-signature model, at approximately 90% sensitivity and just over 80% specificity.

On this clonotype: Antigen unknown.

CDR3 length: 15 amino acids. Germline loops: CDR1 SGHVS, CDR2 FQNEAQ. The V end lost 5 bases, the J end lost 5 bases, and 18 bases lay between the germline ends. Enrollment excluded any patients with other autoimmune diseases, uncontrolled infections, pregnancy or lactation. RNA transcripts served as template for amplifying TCR beta CDR3 sequences. An opening RT-PCR round employed HTBI primers and preceded a second-round multiplex PCR. TCRdb reprocessed the multiplex PCR reads via MiXCR and lists one record per CDR3 protein. The sample yields about 1.1 million distinct CDR3 sequences, approximately 35% seen once.

The sample taken for sequencing was peripheral blood or thyroid tissue (not recorded which). The rearrangement links TRBV7-8 to TRBJ2-5; D possibly corresponds to TRBD2 (7 bases). The TCR was taken from an adult man with Graves' hyperthyroidism. The chain's CDR3 is CASSPGEGSRETQYF. CDR3 sequence (DNA): TGTGCCAGCAGCCCAGGGGAGGGTTCGCGGGAGACCCAGTACTTC.